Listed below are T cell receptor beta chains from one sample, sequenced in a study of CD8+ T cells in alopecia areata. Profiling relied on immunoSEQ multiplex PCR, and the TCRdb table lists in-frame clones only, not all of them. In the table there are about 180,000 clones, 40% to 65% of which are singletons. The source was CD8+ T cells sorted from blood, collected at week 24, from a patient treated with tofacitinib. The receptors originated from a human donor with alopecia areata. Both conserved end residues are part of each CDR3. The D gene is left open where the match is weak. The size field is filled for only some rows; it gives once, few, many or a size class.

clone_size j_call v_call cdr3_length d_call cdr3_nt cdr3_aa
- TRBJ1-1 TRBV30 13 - TGTGCCTGGAGTGTCATACGGAACACTGAAGCTTTCTTT CAWSVIRNTEAFF
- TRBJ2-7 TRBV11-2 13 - TGTGCCAGCAGCTTAGGTCAGGGCGACGAGCAGTACTTC CASSLGQGDEQYF
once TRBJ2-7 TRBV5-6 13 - TGTGCCAGCAGCTTTGGGGACACCTACGAGCAGTACTTC CASSFGDTYEQYF
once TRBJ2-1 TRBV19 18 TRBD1 TGTGCCAGTAGTACTCGGGACAGGGGGCGAGTCTCCTACAATGAGCAGTTCTTC CASSTRDRGRVSYNEQFF
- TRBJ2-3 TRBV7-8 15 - TGTGCCAGCAGCTTATACGCGGGCAGCACAGATACGCAGTATTTT CASSLYAGSTDTQYF
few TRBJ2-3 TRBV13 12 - TGTGCCAGCAGTTCCTCCGTGGATACGCAGTATTTT CASSSSVDTQYF
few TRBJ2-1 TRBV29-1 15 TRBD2 TGCAGCGTTGAACTAGCGGGGGGCAGGTACAATGAGCAGTTCTTC CSVELAGGRYNEQFF
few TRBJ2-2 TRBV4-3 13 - TGCGCCAGCAGCCAAGCAGTAACCGGGGAGCTGTTTTTT CASSQAVTGELFF
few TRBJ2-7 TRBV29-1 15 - TGCAGCGTGCGGGGTAAGACGGAGACTCCCTACGAGCAGTACTTC CSVRGKTETPYEQYF
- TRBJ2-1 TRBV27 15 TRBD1 TGTGCCAGCACCCGAGGACAGGGGGGTTACAATGAGCAGTTCTTC CASTRGQGGYNEQFF
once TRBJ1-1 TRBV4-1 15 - TGCGCCAGCAGCCAAGACAGGAACACGGACACTGAAGCTTTCTTT CASSQDRNTDTEAFF
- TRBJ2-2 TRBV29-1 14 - TGCAGCGCCCTCGGGACCCAGAACACCGGGGAGCTGTTTTTT CSALGTQNTGELFF
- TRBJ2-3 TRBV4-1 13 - TGCGCCAGCAGCCAAGATCCGGCAGATACGCAGTATTTT CASSQDPADTQYF
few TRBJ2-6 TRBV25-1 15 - TGTGCCAGCAGTGACGGGGCAGCTGGGGCCAACGTCCTGACTTTC CASSDGAAGANVLTF
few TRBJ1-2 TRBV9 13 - TGTGCCAGCAGCCCCAGTTCGTTCTATGGCTACACCTTC CASSPSSFYGYTF
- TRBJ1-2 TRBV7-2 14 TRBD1 TGTGCCAGCAGCCCGGGACAGGGGAATTATGGCTACACCTTC CASSPGQGNYGYTF
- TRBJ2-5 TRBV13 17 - TGTGCCAGCAGCTTATCCGACAGAGAGTCACAGCAAGAGACCCAGTACTTC CASSLSDRESQQETQYF
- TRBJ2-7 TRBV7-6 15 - TGTGCCAGCAGCTATCGGGCCGACCCGAGGTGGGAGCAGTACTTC CASSYRADPRWEQYF
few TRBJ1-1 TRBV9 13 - TGTGCCAGCAGCGAGGGGCAGAACACTGAAGCTTTCTTT CASSEGQNTEAFF
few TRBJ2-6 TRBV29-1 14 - TGCAGCGTCGCGGGGGCCTCTGGGGCCAACGTCCTGACTTTC CSVAGASGANVLTF
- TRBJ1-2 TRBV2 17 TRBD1 TGTGCCAGCAGTGAAGCGCTTCAGGGGCAGGGGGACTATGGCTACACCTTC CASSEALQGQGDYGYTF
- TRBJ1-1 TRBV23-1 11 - TGCGCCAGAATATGCGACACTGAAGCTTTCTTT CARICDTEAFF
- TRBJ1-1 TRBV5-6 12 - TGTGCCAGCAGCTTTTGGGCAAGAGAAGCTTTCTTT CASSFWAREAFF
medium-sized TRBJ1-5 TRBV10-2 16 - TGCGCCAGCAGTGAGTCTCCAGGAAATAGCAATCAGCCCCAGCATTTT CASSESPGNSNQPQHF
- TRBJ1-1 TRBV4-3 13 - TGCGCCAGCAGCCAAGATCGGGGAACTGAAGCTTTCTTT CASSQDRGTEAFF
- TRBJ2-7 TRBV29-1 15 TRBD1 TGCAGCGTTGGGTCGGGGTTGGACAGGACCTACGAGCAGTACTTC CSVGSGLDRTYEQYF
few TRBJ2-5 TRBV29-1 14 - TGCAGCGCGCCGCTTGGTCACGAGATAGAGACCCAGTACTTC CSAPLGHEIETQYF
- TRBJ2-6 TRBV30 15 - TGTGCCTGGAGTTACCAGAGCTCTGGGGCCAACGTCCTGACTTTC CAWSYQSSGANVLTF
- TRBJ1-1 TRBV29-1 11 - TGCAGCGTTGAAGAGGGGCCTGAAGCTTTCTTT CSVEEGPEAFF
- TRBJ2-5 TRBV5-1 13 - TGCGCCAGCAAACAACCGCCCCAAGAGACCCAGTACTTC CASKQPPQETQYF
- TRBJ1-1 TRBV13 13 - TGTGCCAGCAGCTTACACGGGAACACTGAAGCTTTCTTT CASSLHGNTEAFF
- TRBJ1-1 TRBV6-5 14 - TGTGCCAGCAGTTACGTGTTTACCTACACTGAAGCTTTCTTT CASSYVFTYTEAFF
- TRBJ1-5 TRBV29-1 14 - TGCAGCGTGGGCGAGGGTGAGAGCAATCAGCCCCAGCATTTT CSVGEGESNQPQHF